This passage covers 14 T cell receptor beta chains from one sample sequenced in a study of blood T cell repertoires in COVID-19. Some clones are missing from TCRdb's copy, which holds only in-frame ones; the method was immunoSEQ multiplex PCR. This sample yields under 300,000 clones, of which approximately 90% are seen a single time; less than 3% belongs to the top ten. Input material: peripheral blood. These receptors came from a woman aged 25 to 39 with active or convalescent COVID-19.

This CDR3 reads CASRISGTVHNEQFF. The CDR3 DNA follows: TGCGCCAGCAGGATTTCGGGGACAGTACACAATGAGCAGTTCTTC. The J gene is TRBJ2-1, the V gene TRBV5-1; 7 bases are shared with TRBD1. V shed 5 bases and J 5 bases; nucleotides not matched to a gene: 10. Germline CDR1 SGHRS, CDR2 YFSETQ. CDR3 size: 15 residues.

This chain connects TRBV7-2 to TRBJ1-5, with D unresolved. The V gene's germline CDR1 is SGHTA and CDR2 FQGNSA. With 8 bases removed from V and 0 bases from J, the gap between germline ends came to 8 bases. There are 13 residues in the CDR3. CDR3 protein: CASHRDSNQPQHF. CDR3 sequence (DNA): TGTGCCAGCCATCGGGATAGCAATCAGCCCCAGCATTTT.

V usage is TRBV7-8 and J usage is TRBJ1-1, with 9 positions matching TRBD1. Trimming cost V 5 bases and J 10 bases; bases outside gene matches: 5. There are 12 residues in the CDR3. Germline V CDR1 and CDR2: SGHVS, FQNEAQ. CDR3 coding DNA: TGTGCCAGCAGCCCGGACAGGGGACTAGCTTTCTTT. This gives the protein CASSPDRGLAFF.

This sequence joins TRBV19 and TRBJ1-2; possibly TRBD1 for D (6 bases). Per germline, CDR1 LNHDA and CDR2 SQIVND (reference sequence). Between the trimmed V and J ends, which lost 5 bases and 4 bases, there was a span of 11 bases. CDR3 size: 13 residues. The DNA of the CDR3 is TGTGCCAGTAGTTCACAGGGCGGCTATGGCTACACCTTC. Protein sequence: CASSSQGGYGYTF.

The chain carries TRBV28 and TRBJ1-5, with TRBD1 as a possible D gene (6 bases). The CDR3 spans 15 residues. V was trimmed by 6 bases and J by 6 bases, leaving 18 bases between them. Germline V lookup: CDR1 MDHEN, CDR2 SYDVKM. CDR3 region: CASREAGRGSQPQHF. In DNA, the CDR3 is TGTGCCAGCAGGGAGGCGGGCAGGGGTAGTCAGCCCCAGCATTTT.

Only a few counts were recorded for this clone. The chain carries TRBV2 and TRBJ1-3, with 10 bases identical to TRBD1. V dropped 6 bases and J dropped 8; count of bases not matched to a gene: 13. The CDR3 runs 16 residues. Germline V gene sequence: CDR1 SNHLY, CDR2 FYNNEI. The CDR3 bases are TGTGCCAGCAGCCTAAGGGGACAGGGGTCGGGATACACCATATATTTT. This gives the protein CASSLRGQGSGYTIYF.

This clone has only a few counts. V gene TRBV5-1 combines with J gene TRBJ2-5, with TRBD2 identical over 8 bases. The V segment lost 4 bases and the J segment 5 bases; nucleotides outside the gene matches: 7. The CDR3 length is 14 residues. Germline CDR1 SGHRS, CDR2 YFSETQ. CDR3 region: CASSPGGAQETQYF. The CDR3, as DNA: TGCGCCAGCAGCCCGGGGGGGGCTCAGGAGACCCAGTACTTC.

The V and J genes are TRBV19 and TRBJ1-1; D is possibly TRBD1 (5 bases). From germline, CDR1 is LNHDA and CDR2 SQIVND (reference sequence). Trimming removed 10 bases at V and 0 bases at J, with 15 bases between. The CDR3 spans 14 residues. CDR3 loop: CATNLGGLNTEAFF. The DNA for the CDR3 is TGTGCCACCAACCTCGGGGGGTTGAACACTGAAGCTTTCTTT.

This rearrangement joins TRBV2 to TRBJ1-1, with D uncertain. CDR1 is SNHLY, CDR2 FYNNEI, per germline. Trimming removed 4 bases at V and 1 base at J, with 19 bases between. This CDR3 has 17 amino acids. CDR3 sequence: CASSALTFGERNTEAFF. DNA for the CDR3: TGTGCCAGCAGTGCGCTTACGTTCGGAGAAAGGAACACTGAAGCTTTCTTT.

The V call is TRBV7-2, the J call TRBJ2-3; D call uncertain. The CDR3 contains 15 residues. Germline-derived CDR1 and CDR2 are SGHTA and FQGNSA. Trimming cost V 1 base and J 0 bases, with 8 bases left between them. CDR3 sequence reads: CASSLVSESTDTQYF. The DNA of the CDR3 is TGTGCCAGCAGCTTAGTTTCAGAAAGCACAGATACGCAGTATTTT.

The chain links TRBV10-3 to TRBJ2-1; 7 nucleotides match TRBD2. Germline CDR1 and CDR2: ENHRY and SYGVKD. The CDR3 runs to 17 residues. J was trimmed by 4 bases and V by 8 bases; bases with no gene match: 17. CDR3 region: CAIFPFNKLAVYNEQFF. The DNA of the CDR3 is TGTGCCATCTTCCCCTTTAATAAGCTAGCGGTTTACAATGAGCAGTTCTTC.

CDR3 nucleotides: TGCGCCAGCAGCTCCGGGACAGGGGGCTCAGATACGCAGTATTTT. Translating gives CASSSGTGGSDTQYF. The chain combines TRBV5-1 with TRBJ2-3; 12 positions agree with TRBD1. V shed 3 bases and J 4 bases; nucleotides not matched to a gene: 3. CDR3 length: 15 amino acids. Germline CDR1 is SGHRS and CDR2 is YFSETQ.

This clone was recorded once. The chain uses TRBV3-1 (or the pseudogene TRBV3-2) and TRBJ1-2; no reliable D call. Germline CDR1 reads LGHDT; CDR2 reads YNNKEL (reference sequence). The CDR3 sequence is 13 residues long. V was clipped by 2 bases and J by 2 bases, with 6 bases between them. The CDR3 DNA reads TGTGCCAGCAGCCAATCGGGGAACTATGGCTACACCTTC. Residues: CASSQSGNYGYTF.

The chain couples TRBV9 to TRBJ2-1, with a possible D match to TRBD1 (6 bases). V was clipped by 3 bases and J by 5 bases, with 18 bases between them. Per germline, CDR1 SGDLS and CDR2 YYNGEE. This CDR3 contains 16 residues. Written as DNA, the CDR3 is TGTGCCAGCAGCGGAGGGGGACGCGCAGATCACAATGAGCAGTTCTTC. It is translated as CASSGGGRADHNEQFF. The variable domain in full, with the rest retrieved from reference TRBV9 and TRBJ2-1, is DSGVTQTPKHLITATGQRVTLRCSPRSGDLSVYWYQQSLDQGLQFLIQYYNGEERAKGNILERFSAQQFPDLHSELNLSSLELGDSALYFCASSGGGRADHNEQFFGPGTRLTVL.